The clone carrying this T cell receptor beta chain was detected only once. This entry comes from a study of blood T cell repertoires in COVID-19. This CDR3 contains 14 residues. The ends lost 7 bases at V and 2 bases at J; junction bases unmatched: 5. Germline V gene lookup returns CDR1 MNHEY and CDR2 SVGAGI. Sequencing used immunoSEQ multiplex PCR; TCRdb keeps in-frame clones, though not all of them. The data show about 70,000 clones, about 70% seen once. What was sequenced was peripheral blood. This TCR was recovered from a woman aged 80 or over with active or convalescent COVID-19. The V and J genes are TRBV6-5 and TRBJ2-7; the match to TRBD1 covers 10 bases. CDR3 amino acids: CASIRTGGPYEQYF. CDR3 nucleotide sequence: TGTGCCAGCATTAGGACAGGGGGTCCCTACGAGCAGTACTTC.